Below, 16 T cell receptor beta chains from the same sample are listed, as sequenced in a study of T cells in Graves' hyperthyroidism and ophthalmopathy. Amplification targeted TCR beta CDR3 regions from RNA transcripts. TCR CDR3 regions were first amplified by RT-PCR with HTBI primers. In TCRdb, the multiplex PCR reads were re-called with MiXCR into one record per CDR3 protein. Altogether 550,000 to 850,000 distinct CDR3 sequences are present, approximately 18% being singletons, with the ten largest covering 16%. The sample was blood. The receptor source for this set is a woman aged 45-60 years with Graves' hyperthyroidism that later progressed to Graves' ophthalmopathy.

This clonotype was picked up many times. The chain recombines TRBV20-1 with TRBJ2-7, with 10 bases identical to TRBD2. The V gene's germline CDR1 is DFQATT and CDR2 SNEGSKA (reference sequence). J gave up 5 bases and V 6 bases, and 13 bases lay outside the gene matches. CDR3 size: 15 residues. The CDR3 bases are TGCAGTGCCACGGCTAGCGGGGGCCACGAGGACGAGCAGTACTTC. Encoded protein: CSATASGGHEDEQYF.

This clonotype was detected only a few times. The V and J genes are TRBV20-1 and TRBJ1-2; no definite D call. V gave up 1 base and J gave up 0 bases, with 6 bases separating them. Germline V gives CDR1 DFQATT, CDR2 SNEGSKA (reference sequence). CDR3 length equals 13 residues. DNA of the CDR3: TGCAGTGCTAGAGCGGGGTCTAACTATGGCTACACCTTC. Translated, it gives CSARAGSNYGYTF.

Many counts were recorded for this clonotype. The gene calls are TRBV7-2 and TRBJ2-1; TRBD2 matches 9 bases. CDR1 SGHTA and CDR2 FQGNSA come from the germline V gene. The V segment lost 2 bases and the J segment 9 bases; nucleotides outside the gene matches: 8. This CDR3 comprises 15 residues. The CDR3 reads CASSLIAGGPGEQFF. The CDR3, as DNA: TGTGCCAGCAGCTTAATTGCGGGGGGGCCGGGTGAGCAGTTCTTC.

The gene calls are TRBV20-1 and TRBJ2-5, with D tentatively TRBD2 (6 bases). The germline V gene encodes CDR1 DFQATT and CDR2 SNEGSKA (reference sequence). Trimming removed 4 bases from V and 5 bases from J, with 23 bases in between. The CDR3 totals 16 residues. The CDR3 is CSATIAARVREETQYF. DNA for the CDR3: TGCAGTGCTACCATAGCCGCCAGGGTACGGGAGGAGACCCAGTACTTC.

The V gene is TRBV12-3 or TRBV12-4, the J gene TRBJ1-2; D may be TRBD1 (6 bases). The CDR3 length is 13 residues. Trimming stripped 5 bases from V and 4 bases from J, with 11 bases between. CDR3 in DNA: TGTGCCAGCAGTCCTAACAGGGTCTATGGCTACACCTTC. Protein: CASSPNRVYGYTF.

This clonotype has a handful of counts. The CDR3 loop is CASSATTGTLGGYTF. The CDR3, as DNA: TGTGCCAGCAGCGCGACGACAGGGACTCTCGGAGGCTACACCTTC. The V call is TRBV5-6, the J call TRBJ1-2; 7 bases are shared with TRBD1. Germline V gene data show CDR1 as SGHDT and CDR2 as YYEEEE. Trimming cost V 4 bases and J 8 bases; bases outside gene matches: 14. The CDR3 spans 15 residues.

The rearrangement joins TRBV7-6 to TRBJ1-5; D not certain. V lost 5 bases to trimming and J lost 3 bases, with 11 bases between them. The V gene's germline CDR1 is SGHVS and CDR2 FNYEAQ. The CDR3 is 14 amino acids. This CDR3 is CASSLRANNQPQHF. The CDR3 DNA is TGTGCCAGCAGCCTGCGGGCCAACAATCAGCCCCAGCATTTT.

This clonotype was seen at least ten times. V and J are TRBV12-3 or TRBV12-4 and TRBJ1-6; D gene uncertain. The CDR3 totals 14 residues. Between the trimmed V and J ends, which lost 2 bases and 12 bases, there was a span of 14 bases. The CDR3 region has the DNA TGTGCCAGCAGTTTAAATCCCCCTGGGATACCCCTCCACTTT. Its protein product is CASSLNPPGIPLHF.

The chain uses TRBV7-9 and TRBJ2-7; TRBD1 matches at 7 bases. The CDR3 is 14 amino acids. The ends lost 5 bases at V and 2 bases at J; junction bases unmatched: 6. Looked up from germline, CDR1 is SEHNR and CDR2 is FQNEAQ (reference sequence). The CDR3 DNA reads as TGTGCCAGCAGCCGGGGACAGTCCACCTACGAGCAGTACTTC. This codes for CASSRGQSTYEQYF.

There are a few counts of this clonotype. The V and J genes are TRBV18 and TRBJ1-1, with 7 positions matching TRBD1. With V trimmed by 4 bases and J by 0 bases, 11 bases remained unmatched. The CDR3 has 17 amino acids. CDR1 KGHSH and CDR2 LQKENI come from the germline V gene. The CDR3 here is CASSRPGQSYMNTEAFF. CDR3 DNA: TGTGCCAGCTCACGCCCGGGACAGAGCTATATGAACACTGAAGCTTTCTTT.

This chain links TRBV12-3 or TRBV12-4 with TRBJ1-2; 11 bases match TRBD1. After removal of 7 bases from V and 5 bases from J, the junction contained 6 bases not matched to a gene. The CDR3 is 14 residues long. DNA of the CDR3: TGTGCCAGCACCCCCGGACAGGGGGCGTATGGCTACACCTTC. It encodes CASTPGQGAYGYTF.

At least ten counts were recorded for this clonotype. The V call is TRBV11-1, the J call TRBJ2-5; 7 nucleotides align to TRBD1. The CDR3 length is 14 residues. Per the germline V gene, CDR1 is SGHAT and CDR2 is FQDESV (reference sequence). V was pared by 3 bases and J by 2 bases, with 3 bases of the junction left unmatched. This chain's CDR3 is CASSFTGDQETQYF. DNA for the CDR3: TGTGCCAGCAGCTTTACAGGGGATCAAGAGACCCAGTACTTC.

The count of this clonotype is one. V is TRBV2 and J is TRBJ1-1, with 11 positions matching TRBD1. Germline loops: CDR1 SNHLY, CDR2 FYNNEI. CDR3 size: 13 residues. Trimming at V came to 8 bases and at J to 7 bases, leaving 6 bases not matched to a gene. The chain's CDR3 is CASLDRGLGEAFF. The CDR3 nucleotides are TGTGCCAGCCTGGACAGGGGGCTTGGTGAAGCTTTCTTT.

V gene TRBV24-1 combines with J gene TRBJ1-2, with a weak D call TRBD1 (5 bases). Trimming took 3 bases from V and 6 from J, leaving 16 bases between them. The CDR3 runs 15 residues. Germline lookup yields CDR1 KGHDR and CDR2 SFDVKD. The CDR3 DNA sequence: TGTGCCACCAGTGATCCCGGGGCAGCCACAGATGGCTACACCTTC. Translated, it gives CATSDPGAATDGYTF.

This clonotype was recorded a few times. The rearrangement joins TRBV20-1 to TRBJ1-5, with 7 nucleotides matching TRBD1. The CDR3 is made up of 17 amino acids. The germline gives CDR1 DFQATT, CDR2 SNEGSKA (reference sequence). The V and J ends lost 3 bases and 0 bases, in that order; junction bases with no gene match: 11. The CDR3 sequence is CSASQEAGGHSNQPQHF. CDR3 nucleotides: TGCAGTGCTAGTCAAGAAGCAGGGGGACATAGCAATCAGCCCCAGCATTTT.

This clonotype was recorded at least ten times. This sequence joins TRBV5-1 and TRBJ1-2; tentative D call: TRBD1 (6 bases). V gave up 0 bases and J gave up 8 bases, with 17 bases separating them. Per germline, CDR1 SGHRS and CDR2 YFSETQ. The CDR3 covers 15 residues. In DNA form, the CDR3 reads TGCGCCAGCAGCTTGGGGCAGGGGCCCTTCGGGGGCTACACCTTC. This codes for CASSLGQGPFGGYTF.